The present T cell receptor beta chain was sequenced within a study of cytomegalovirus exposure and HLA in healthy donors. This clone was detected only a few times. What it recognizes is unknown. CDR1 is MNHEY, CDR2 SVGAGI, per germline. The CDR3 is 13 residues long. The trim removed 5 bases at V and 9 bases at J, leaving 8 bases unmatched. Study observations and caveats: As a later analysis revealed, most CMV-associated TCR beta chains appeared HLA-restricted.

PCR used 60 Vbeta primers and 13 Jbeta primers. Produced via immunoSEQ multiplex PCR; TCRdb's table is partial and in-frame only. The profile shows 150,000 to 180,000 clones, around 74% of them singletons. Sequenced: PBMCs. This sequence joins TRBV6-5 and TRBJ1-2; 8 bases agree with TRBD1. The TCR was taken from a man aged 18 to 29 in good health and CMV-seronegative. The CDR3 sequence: CASSPQGERSYTF. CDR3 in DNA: TGTGCCAGCAGTCCACAGGGGGAGAGGAGCTACACCTTC.